This T cell receptor (beta chain) was sequenced during a study of blood T cell repertoires in COVID-19. Overall study context: From T cells, B-cell-depleted T cells, or PBMCs came the material, which was cDNA or gDNA.

CDR1 and CDR2 (germline): KGHSH, LQKENI. The V segment lost 6 bases and the J segment 0 bases; nucleotides outside the gene matches: 12. The CDR3 spans 17 residues. The assay was immunoSEQ multiplex PCR, and TCRdb's table has in-frame clones only and misses some. The profile shows tens of thousands of clones, 75% to 90% of them singletons. The TCR originated in an older man with acute or convalescent COVID-19. This chain joins TRBV18 and TRBJ2-7; 9 positions match TRBD1. Sequenced: peripheral blood. The CDR3 protein is CASSSNSGTGSSYEQYF. As DNA, the CDR3 is TGTGCCAGCTCTTCAAATTCCGGGACAGGGAGCTCCTACGAGCAGTACTTC.